These 2 T cell receptor beta chains came from one sample sequenced in a study of regulatory T cells in long-lasting Graves disease. Stated time point: persistent/refractory GD, antithyroid drugs over 5 years with positive TRAb. RNA isolated from PBMCs was used to make the TCR library. Sequencing libraries for TCR beta were prepared with iRepertoire HTBI primers and Arm-PCR of CDR3 regions. MiXCR, run by TCRdb on the multiplex PCR reads, gives a single entry per CDR3 protein. The table lists about 430,000 distinct CDR3 sequences, roughly 23% of them singletons, with roughly an eighth in the top ten. Here the sequenced sample was peripheral blood mononuclear cells (PBMCs), taken when the disease was refractory, from a patient treated with antithyroid drugs. These receptors were taken from a female donor with Graves disease.

The rearrangement uses TRBV4-1 and TRBJ2-3; D possibly uses TRBD1 or TRBD2 (5 bases each). Trimming cost V 1 base and J 1 base, with 15 bases left between them. CDR3 length: 17 residues. In germline, CDR1 is MGHRA, CDR2 YSYEKL. CDR3 sequence (DNA): TGCGCCAGCAGCCAAGCCGGGGTCAGGGACGGCACAGATACGCAGTATTTT. The encoded protein is CASSQAGVRDGTDTQYF.

This clonotype appeared many times. The V and J genes are TRBV11-2 and TRBJ2-7; D not resolved. Germline CDR1 and CDR2: SGHAT and FQNNGV. This CDR3 comprises 15 residues. V was pared by 0 bases and J by 0 bases, with 9 bases between. In DNA, the CDR3 is TGTGCCAGCAGCTTAGATGGGCAGGACTCCTACGAGCAGTACTTC. Translating it yields CASSLDGQDSYEQYF.